Listed here are 27 T cell receptor beta chains from one sample, sequenced in a study of cytomegalovirus exposure and HLA in healthy donors. Primers for the PCR totalled 60 Vbeta and 13 Jbeta. Assay: immunoSEQ multiplex PCR; the TCRdb copy retains only in-frame clones and omits some. The sample lists around 130,000 clones; around 80% were seen once. Sequencing used PBMCs. All receptors come from a woman aged 18 to 35 in good health and CMV-seronegative.

To note about this clone: The same CDR3 also results from other DNA sequences found in this sample. The chain joins TRBV5-1 to TRBJ2-1, with 9 bases lining up with TRBD1. The V gene end was trimmed by 3 bases and the J gene end by 1 base; junction bases not matched to a gene: 2. This CDR3 spans 15 amino acids. From germline, CDR1 is SGHRS and CDR2 YFSETQ. The CDR3 nucleotides read TGCGCCAGCAGCTCGGGACAGGGATCCTACAATGAGCAGTTCTTC. Protein sequence: CASSSGQGSYNEQFF.

This clone showed up just once. The chain couples TRBV19 to TRBJ1-4; D may be TRBD1 (5 bases). This CDR3 contains 14 residues. The V gene lost 3 bases and the J gene lost 4 bases, with 9 bases spanning the gap. From germline, CDR1 is LNHDA and CDR2 SQIVND (reference sequence). The CDR3 sequence is CASSMGGDNEKLFF. The CDR3 region has the DNA TGTGCCAGTAGTATGGGGGGAGATAATGAAAAACTGTTTTTT.

The chain couples TRBV7-2 to TRBJ2-7, with D perhaps TRBD1 (5 bases). CDR1 is SGHTA, CDR2 FQGNSA, per germline. V lost 5 bases, J lost 3 bases, and 17 bases lay in between. The CDR3 spans 15 residues. The CDR3 sequence: CASSPARALFYEQYF. The CDR3 DNA follows: TGTGCCAGCAGCCCCGCCAGGGCCCTTTTCTACGAGCAGTACTTC.

This clone was recorded a few times. The J gene is TRBJ1-4, the V gene TRBV25-1; tentatively, D is TRBD1 (5 bases). Germline V gives CDR1 MGHDK, CDR2 SYGVNS. Trimming stripped 8 bases from V and 3 bases from J, with 10 bases between. The length of the CDR3 is 13 residues. CDR3 coding DNA: TGTGCCAGCGAGACAGTCGCTAATGAAAAACTGTTTTTT. Translated, it gives CASETVANEKLFF.

The chain joins TRBV5-1 to TRBJ2-3; 7 bases align to TRBD1. The germline V gene has CDR1 SGHRS and CDR2 YFSETQ. The V gene end was trimmed by 3 bases and the J gene end by 4 bases; junction bases not matched to a gene: 14. The CDR3 consists of 17 residues. This CDR3 is CASSSHRDSRIPDTQYF. Written as DNA, the CDR3 is TGCGCCAGCAGCTCGCATAGGGACAGTCGTATCCCAGATACGCAGTATTTT.

This clone was seen only once. The chain couples TRBV19 to TRBJ2-7, with 8 positions matching TRBD1. With 3 bases clipped from V and 4 bases from J, the junction kept 8 bases outside the gene matches. There are 15 residues in the CDR3. The germline V gene has CDR1 LNHDA and CDR2 SQIVND (reference sequence). The CDR3 spells CASSISPGGQYEQYF. In DNA, the CDR3 is TGTGCCAGTAGTATTTCCCCAGGGGGCCAGTACGAGCAGTACTTC.

The table lists this clone with a few counts. The chain is built from TRBV9 and TRBJ1-2; D not resolved. The ends were cut back, 4 bases at V and 5 bases at J, with 6 bases in the middle. Germline CDR1 reads SGDLS; CDR2 reads YYNGEE. The CDR3 totals 11 residues. CDR3 region: CASSSPYGYTF. In nucleotides, the CDR3 is TGTGCCAGCAGCTCCCCGTATGGCTACACCTTC.

The chain uses TRBV6-5 and TRBJ1-5; D might be TRBD1 (5 bases). This CDR3 contains 15 residues. The germline CDR1 and CDR2 sequences are MNHEY and SVGAGI. V lost 5 bases and J lost 4, with 15 bases in between. CDR3 loop: CASSPDGALNQPQHF. The CDR3 nucleotides are TGTGCCAGCAGTCCCGATGGGGCCCTAAATCAGCCCCAGCATTTT.

The chain couples TRBV4-1 to TRBJ1-2, with 10 bases fitting TRBD1. CDR1 is MGHRA, CDR2 YSYEKL, per germline. Trimming took 1 base from V and 4 from J; bases not matched to a gene: 6. The CDR3 has 16 residues. The CDR3 nucleotides are TGCGCCAGCAGCCAAGTCGGGACAGGGGTTAGCTATGGCTACACCTTC. Protein: CASSQVGTGVSYGYTF.

This chain joins TRBV28 and TRBJ2-2; weak D call: TRBD2 (5 bases). There are 13 residues in the CDR3. V gave up 9 bases and J gave up 6 bases, with 14 bases separating them. Germline values: CDR1 MDHEN, CDR2 SYDVKM. In DNA, the CDR3 is TGTGCCAGTGGACTGATCGGGGCCGGGGAGCTGTTTTTT. Amino acid sequence: CASGLIGAGELFF.

This clone was observed a few times. V usage is TRBV29-1 and J usage is TRBJ1-4; the D gene is possibly TRBD1 (6 bases). Germline V gene data show CDR1 as SQVTM and CDR2 as ANQGSEA. The germline V and J ends were trimmed by 6 bases and 4 bases, with 12 bases remaining between them. The CDR3 totals 13 residues. The CDR3 nucleotides read TGCAGCGTAACGCGGGGGCTTAATGAAAAACTGTTTTTT. Translated, it gives CSVTRGLNEKLFF.

The rearrangement links TRBV29-1 to TRBJ2-7, with 8 bases that match TRBD1. This CDR3 has 13 residues. The ends lost 4 bases at V and 3 bases at J; junction bases unmatched: 5. Germline V gene sequence: CDR1 SQVTM, CDR2 ANQGSEA. The CDR3 reads CSVGDRSNYEQYF. The CDR3 nucleotides read TGCAGCGTTGGGGACAGGTCGAACTACGAGCAGTACTTC.

V gene TRBV12-5 combines with J gene TRBJ1-1; D is unresolved. Germline CDR1 reads LGHNT; CDR2 reads FRNRAP. The CDR3 length is 12 residues. Trimming pared 6 bases from V and 7 bases from J, leaving 12 bases between. The DNA for the CDR3 is TGTGCTAGTGGCAGCCCCCCAGGTGAAGCTTTCTTT. Translation: CASGSPPGEAFF.

The gene calls are TRBV14 and TRBJ1-1, with a tentative D call TRBD1 (5 bases). The CDR3 runs 14 residues. V was shortened by 5 bases and J by 10 bases, with 20 bases between the two germline ends. Germline V gives CDR1 SGHDN, CDR2 FVKESK. The CDR3 spells CASSSDRYLGGAFF. The CDR3 bases are TGTGCCAGCAGCTCAGATAGGTACCTCGGGGGAGCTTTCTTT. Complete variable domain (other parts from reference TRBV14 and TRBJ1-1): EAGVTQFPSHSVIEKGQTVTLRCDPISGHDNLYWYRRVMGKEIKFLLHFVKESKQDESGMPNNRFLAERTGGTYSTLKVQPAELEDSGVYFCASSSDRYLGGAFFGQGTRLTVV.

V and J are TRBV6-1 and TRBJ2-7; 11 bases agree with TRBD2. This CDR3 comprises 15 residues. Trimming took 5 bases from V and 6 from J; bases not matched to a gene: 9. Germline V lookup: CDR1 MNHNS, CDR2 SASEGT. The chain's CDR3 is CASSPPLAGEGEQYF. DNA of the CDR3: TGTGCCAGCAGTCCCCCACTAGCGGGAGAGGGCGAGCAGTACTTC.

This clone is a singleton in its sample. V gene TRBV27 combines with J gene TRBJ2-3, with TRBD1 identical over 7 bases. This CDR3 has 14 residues. V lost 4 bases, J lost 2 bases, and 3 bases stayed unmatched. Germline CDR1 MNHEY, CDR2 SMNVEV (reference sequence). This CDR3 reads CASSSGTATDTQYF. DNA for the CDR3: TGTGCCAGCAGTTCCGGGACAGCCACAGATACGCAGTATTTT.

The chain combines TRBV5-1 with TRBJ2-7; D is perhaps TRBD2 (5 bases). The germline CDR1 and CDR2 sequences are SGHRS and YFSETQ. Trimming removed 5 bases from V and 6 bases from J, with 15 bases in between. The CDR3 spans 13 residues. CDR3 coding DNA: TGCGCCAGCAGGTCTTCGGGATTTCCCGAGCAGTACTTC. Residues: CASRSSGFPEQYF.

The gene calls are TRBV28 and TRBJ1-4, with 10 bases aligning to TRBD1. Germline V CDR1 and CDR2: MDHEN, SYDVKM. The CDR3 runs 15 residues. The V and J ends lost 5 bases and 4 bases, in that order; junction bases with no gene match: 4. The CDR3 protein is CASSQTGGHNEKLFF. In DNA, the CDR3 is TGTGCCAGCAGTCAGACAGGGGGCCATAATGAAAAACTGTTTTTT.

The chain carries TRBV27 and TRBJ2-7; 9 bases align to TRBD1. The V segment lost 5 bases and the J segment 4 bases; nucleotides outside the gene matches: 3. The CDR3 runs 13 residues. Germline V CDR1 and CDR2: MNHEY, SMNVEV (reference sequence). The CDR3 region has the DNA TGTGCCAGCAGTCATGGGACAGGGTACGAGCAGTACTTC. It specifies CASSHGTGYEQYF.

A single count supports this clone. This chain uses TRBV2 with TRBJ1-2; maybe TRBD1 (6 bases). This CDR3 has 13 residues. V was shortened by 8 bases and J by 7 bases, with 17 bases between the two germline ends. The V gene's germline CDR1 is SNHLY and CDR2 FYNNEI. This CDR3 reads CASYSGGAPGYTF. The CDR3 region has the DNA TGTGCCAGCTACTCGGGGGGGGCGCCTGGCTACACCTTC.

V usage is TRBV4-3 and J usage is TRBJ1-2; 8 bases match TRBD1. The germline V gene encodes CDR1 LGHNA and CDR2 YSLEER. CDR3 length equals 15 residues. V shed 0 bases and J 7 bases; nucleotides not matched to a gene: 7. The CDR3 nucleotides are TGCGCCAGCAGCCAAGATCGGGCAGGGGGCGGTGGCTACACCTTC. Protein sequence: CASSQDRAGGGGYTF.

CDR3 coding DNA: TGTGCCATCAGTGAGTCGCAGGGGATGAGTGAAGCTTTCTTT. Translation gives CAISESQGMSEAFF. V and J are TRBV10-3 and TRBJ1-1, with D perhaps TRBD1 (6 bases). Germline CDR1 and CDR2: ENHRY and SYGVKD. CDR3 length: 14 amino acids. V shed 0 bases and J shed 7 bases, with 12 bases lying between them.

A single count supports this clone. V gene TRBV7-6 combines with J gene TRBJ2-2; maybe TRBD1 (6 bases). V shed 6 bases and J shed 4 bases, with 12 bases lying between them. CDR1 is SGHVS and CDR2 is FNYEAQ in the germline V gene. The CDR3 totals 14 residues. The CDR3 bases are TGTGCCAGCAGACTAGGGGGTTCCACCGGGGAGCTGTTTTTT. This translates into CASRLGGSTGELFF.

This clone was seen a handful of times. The chain combines TRBV27 with TRBJ2-1, with D perhaps TRBD2 (5 bases). V gave up 3 bases and J gave up 10 bases, with 13 bases separating them. The CDR3 contains 13 residues. From germline, CDR1 is MNHEY and CDR2 SMNVEV (reference sequence). CDR3 bases: TGTGCCAGCAGTTTCACCTCGGGGTGGGAGCAGTTCTTC. This gives the protein CASSFTSGWEQFF.

The chain links TRBV19 to TRBJ1-2; D is unresolved. Trimming left V 8 bases short and J 1 base short, with 17 bases between. This CDR3 contains 15 residues. CDR1 and CDR2 from the germline V gene are LNHDA and SQIVND (reference sequence). The CDR3 DNA reads as TGTGCCAGTCGGAGACACTCAGACTATAACTATGGCTACACCTTC. Its translation: CASRRHSDYNYGYTF.

This clone was detected a few times. The V and J genes are TRBV18 and TRBJ2-1; D unresolved. In germline, CDR1 is KGHSH, CDR2 LQKENI. Trimming cost V 6 bases and J 10 bases, with 7 bases left between them. CDR3 length: 10 residues. The CDR3 DNA reads TGTGCCAGCTCCAGGAAGGAGCAGTTCTTC. Translating it yields CASSRKEQFF.

This clone has only one observation. The chain carries TRBV5-1 and TRBJ1-5; possible D gene TRBD1, 6 bases. The CDR3 totals 16 residues. The germline gives CDR1 SGHRS, CDR2 YFSETQ. The ends were cut back, 0 bases at V and 1 base at J, with 11 bases in the middle. This CDR3 is CASSLDVQGSNQPQHF. DNA of the CDR3: TGCGCCAGCAGCTTGGATGTTCAGGGGAGCAATCAGCCCCAGCATTTT. Based on the CDR3 plus reference TRBV5-1 and TRBJ1-5, the full variable domain is KAGVTQTPRYLIKTRGQQVTLSCSPISGHRSVSWYQQTPGQGLQFLFEYFSETQRNKGNFPGRFSGRQFSNSRSEMNVSTLELGDSALYLCASSLDVQGSNQPQHFGDGTRLSIL.